The sequence of this T cell receptor (beta chain) was determined in a study of shared clonotypes between healthy human individuals. Per germline, CDR1 SGHTA and CDR2 FQGNSA. This CDR3 spans 15 amino acids. V lost 4 bases to trimming and J lost 1 base; unmatched junction nucleotides: 4. In the original workflow: From ImmunoSEQ came sequences covering only the junction and carrying no quality scores, so filtering differed. Profiling relied on immunoSEQ multiplex PCR, and the TCRdb table lists in-frame clones only, not all of them. V and J calls and clone size are those listed in that table; D and trimming were worked out from the DNA. The repertoire holds some 2,000,000 clones, with roughly 95% as singletons.

The J gene is TRBJ2-7, the V gene TRBV7-2; TRBD2 matches 10 bases. The clonotype comes from a young man in good health. The material sequenced was naive CD4+ T cells sorted from blood. Subset described: CD45RA+ positively selected. The CDR3 DNA is TGTGCCAGCAGCTCAACTAGCGGGGATTCCTACGAGCAGTACTTC. Its protein is CASSSTSGDSYEQYF.